The rows below give T cell receptor beta chains drawn from one sample of a study of cytomegalovirus exposure and HLA in healthy donors. Repertoires were generated with immunoSEQ multiplex PCR, while TCRdb's copy carries only in-frame clones and drops some. The sample table includes 220,000 or so clones. The material sequenced was PBMCs. These receptors came from a girl aged 2 to 9 in good health and CMV-seropositive. Both conserved end residues are part of each CDR3. Each record gives: CDR3 protein, CDR3 DNA, D gene, V gene, J gene, CDR3 length. A D gene is named only where the DNA matches it firmly.

CASSRPQGYGTEAFF	TGTGCCAGCAGCCGCCCCCAGGGGTACGGCACTGAAGCTTTCTTT	-	TRBV7-9	TRBJ1-1	15
CASSLTGVGEAFF	TGTGCCAGCAGCTTAACAGGGGTGGGTGAAGCTTTCTTT	TRBD1	TRBV5-4	TRBJ1-1	13
CASSQTSGSASIPQYF	TGTGCCAGCAGCCAGACGTCAGGCTCGGCGAGTATTCCGCAGTATTTT	-	TRBV11-3	TRBJ2-3	16
CASRSLYDEQYF	TGTGCCAGCAGATCGCTATACGACGAGCAGTACTTC	-	TRBV28	TRBJ2-7	12
CASSVVWSTDEQFF	TGTGCCAGCAGCGTAGTCTGGTCTACCGATGAGCAGTTCTTC	-	TRBV9	TRBJ2-1	14
CASSFDRSNTGELFF	TGTGCCAGCAGTTTTGACAGGTCGAACACCGGGGAGCTATTTTTT	-	TRBV6-5	TRBJ2-2	15
CSALQGNYGYTF	TGCAGCGCCTTACAGGGAAACTATGGCTACACCTTC	-	TRBV29-1	TRBJ1-2	12
CASSLLRYEQYF	TGTGCCAGCAGTTTACTCCGCTACGAGCAGTACTTC	-	TRBV28	TRBJ2-7	12
CAGVEGNEQFF	TGTGCCGGGGTAGAGGGAAATGAGCAGTTCTTC	-	TRBV7-2	TRBJ2-1	11
CASSLSSTDTQYF	TGTGCCAGCAGCTTGAGCAGCACAGATACGCAGTATTTT	-	TRBV5-6	TRBJ2-3	13
CASSILGQSQPQHF	TGTGCCAGTAGTATCCTAGGACAATCACAGCCCCAGCATTTT	-	TRBV19	TRBJ1-5	14
CAVKGSGNTIYF	TGTGCCGTTAAGGGGTCTGGAAACACCATATATTTT	-	TRBV10-3	TRBJ1-3	12
CASSEADTSYEQYF	TGTGCCAGCAGTGAAGCAGACACCTCCTACGAGCAGTACTTC	-	TRBV6-1	TRBJ2-7	14
CASCRDSSSYEQYF	TGCGCCAGCTGTAGGGACAGTAGCTCCTACGAGCAGTACTTC	TRBD1	TRBV5-1	TRBJ2-7	14
CASSPGTGNYGYTF	TGCGCCAGCAGCCCGGGGACAGGGAACTATGGCTACACCTTC	TRBD1	TRBV5-1	TRBJ1-2	14
CASSLGRGLENHNEQFF	TGTGCCAGCAGCTTAGGCAGGGGGCTCGAAAATCACAATGAGCAGTTCTTC	TRBD1	TRBV7-3	TRBJ2-1	17
CASSFRGNQPQHF	TGTGCCAGCAGTTTTAGGGGGAATCAGCCCCAGCATTTT	-	TRBV27	TRBJ1-5	13
CASSLGRLAGAYTDTQYF	TGTGCCAGCAGCTTAGGTAGACTAGCGGGAGCGTACACAGATACGCAGTATTTT	TRBD2	TRBV7-2	TRBJ2-3	18
CASGPTGEDEKLFF	TGCGCCAGCGGGCCGACAGGGGAAGATGAAAAACTGTTTTTT	TRBD1	TRBV5-1	TRBJ1-4	14
CASSYRGSLSDEQFF	TGTGCCAGCAGTTATCGAGGGAGTTTGAGCGATGAGCAGTTCTTC	-	TRBV6-6	TRBJ2-1	15
CASSTGLESYEQYF	TGTGCCAGCAGTACGGGACTAGAATCCTACGAGCAGTACTTC	TRBD2	TRBV2	TRBJ2-7	14
CASSPRTSGSYEQFF	TGTGCCAGCAGTCCACGGACTAGCGGGAGTTATGAGCAGTTCTTC	TRBD2	TRBV6-5	TRBJ2-1	15
CASSMWSQQETQYF	TGCGCCAGCAGTATGTGGTCGCAGCAAGAGACCCAGTACTTC	-	TRBV5-1	TRBJ2-5	14
CASSLAGTGDGEQYF	TGCGCCAGCAGCTTGGCCGGGACAGGGGATGGCGAGCAGTACTTC	TRBD1	TRBV5-1	TRBJ2-7	15
CASEDSNQPQHF	TGTGCCAGCGAGGATAGCAATCAGCCCCAGCATTTT	-	TRBV2	TRBJ1-5	12
CASSLYQGFDEQYF	TGCGCCAGCAGCCTATACCAGGGATTCGACGAGCAGTACTTC	-	TRBV5-1	TRBJ2-7	14
CASSSSSGSDIQYF	TGCGCCAGCAGTTCAAGTAGCGGGAGTGACATTCAGTACTTC	TRBD2	TRBV5-1	TRBJ2-4	14
CSVVFYSIYNEQFF	TGCAGCGTTGTTTTCTACTCCATCTACAATGAGCAGTTCTTC	-	TRBV29-1	TRBJ2-1	14
CAWSVLGTSGRAFGATQYF	TGTGCCTGGAGTGTATTAGGGACTAGCGGGAGGGCCTTTGGGGCGACCCAGTACTTC	TRBD2	TRBV30	TRBJ2-5	19
CASSPSGRGQFF	TGTGCCAGCAGTCCTAGCGGTCGGGGGCAGTTCTTC	TRBD2	TRBV6-5	TRBJ2-1	12
CASSRRADSYNSPLHF	TGTGCCAGCAGTCGCAGGGCGGACTCCTATAATTCACCCCTCCACTTT	-	TRBV27	TRBJ1-6	16
CSVEGFDRGTTNYGYTF	TGCAGCGTTGAGGGGTTTGACAGGGGGACTACTAACTATGGCTACACCTTC	TRBD1	TRBV29-1	TRBJ1-2	17
CSVVETSVSYEQYF	TGCAGCGTTGTCGAGACTAGCGTCTCCTACGAGCAGTACTTC	TRBD2	TRBV29-1	TRBJ2-7	14
CASSFGQGNSPLHF	TGTGCCAGCAGTTTCGGCCAGGGGAATTCACCCCTCCACTTT	-	TRBV27	TRBJ1-6	14
CASSESPRGIPIYEQYF	TGTGCCAGCAGTGAATCCCCTCGCGGGATCCCTATCTACGAGCAGTACTTC	-	TRBV6-1	TRBJ2-7	17